Following are 23 T cell receptor beta chains from one sample sequenced in a study of graft-versus-host responses after intestinal transplantation. Data came from immunoSEQ multiplex PCR; TCRdb stores just in-frame clones and leaves some out. The sample lists 23,000 or so clones; approximately 95% were seen once. This sample comprised PBMCs, obtained 18 days after transplant. The source of these receptors is a human patient who received an intestinal transplant, so some T cells may come from the graft donor.

This chain joins TRBV6-9 and TRBJ1-2; 7 bases fit TRBD1. The CDR3 is 15 amino acids. The junction had 5 bases not matched to a gene; V was cut back by 0 bases and J by 4 bases. Germline lookup yields CDR1 MNHGY and CDR2 SVAAGI. The chain's CDR3 is CASSYSRDSTYGYTF. The CDR3, as DNA: TGTGCCAGCAGTTATTCCAGGGACAGCACCTATGGCTACACCTTC.

The chain carries TRBV27 and TRBJ2-3; the D gene is possibly TRBD1 (6 bases). The length of the CDR3 is 14 residues. Trimming pared 5 bases from V and 6 bases from J, leaving 15 bases between. Germline lookup yields CDR1 MNHEY and CDR2 SMNVEV (reference sequence). Written as DNA, the CDR3 is TGTGCCAGCAGTCTCTCCTCAGGGGCGGATACGCAGTATTTT. Translation: CASSLSSGADTQYF.

The genes are TRBV11-2 and TRBJ2-7, with 8 bases identical to TRBD1. This CDR3 has 14 residues. The germline V gene has CDR1 SGHAT and CDR2 FQNNGV. The junction had 5 bases not matched to a gene; V was cut back by 2 bases and J by 5 bases. CDR3 protein: CASSLNRGTHEQYF. DNA of the CDR3: TGTGCCAGCAGCTTAAACAGGGGGACCCACGAGCAGTACTTC. Full variable domain (missing parts from reference TRBV11-2 and TRBJ2-7): EAGVAQSPRYKIIEKRQSVAFWCNPISGHATLYWYQQILGQGPKLLIQFQNNGVVDDSQLPKDRFSAERLKGVDSTLKIQPAKLEDSAVYLCASSLNRGTHEQYFGPGTRLTVT.

The genes are TRBV18 and TRBJ2-7, with 7 bases matching TRBD1. The CDR3 runs to 17 residues. Germline CDR1 KGHSH, CDR2 LQKENI. Unmatched junction bases numbered 14, after V lost 1 base and J lost 5 bases. CDR3 amino acids: CASSPRLSRGSLDEQYF. The CDR3 bases are TGTGCCAGCTCACCACGACTGTCCAGGGGGTCGTTGGACGAGCAGTACTTC.

The J gene is TRBJ2-5, the V gene TRBV5-8; TRBD2 is a possible D gene (5 bases). The CDR3 spans 14 residues. Germline loops: CDR1 SGHTS, CDR2 YDEGEE. V lost 1 base, J lost 3 bases, and 10 bases lay in between. CDR3 sequence (DNA): TGTGCCAGCAGCTTGCTAGCCGGCGAAGAGACCCAGTACTTC. Translation: CASSLLAGEETQYF.

The chain joins TRBV29-1 to TRBJ2-5; D perhaps matches TRBD1 (6 bases). This CDR3 is 17 amino acids long. V lost 0 bases, J lost 0 bases, and 17 bases lay in between. Per germline, CDR1 SQVTM and CDR2 ANQGSEA. The CDR3 loop reads CSVEDSGQLTDQETQYF. In nucleotides, the CDR3 is TGCAGCGTTGAAGATTCCGGACAGCTAACAGACCAAGAGACCCAGTACTTC.

The chain uses TRBV5-4 and TRBJ1-2, with D perhaps matching TRBD1 (5 bases). Trimming removed 4 bases from V and 5 bases from J, with 18 bases in between. Germline CDR1 is SGHNT and CDR2 is YYREEE (reference sequence). CDR3 length: 15 residues. Written as DNA, the CDR3 is TGTGCCAGCAGCCCACTCCAGGGTATGGCATATGGCTACACCTTC. Protein: CASSPLQGMAYGYTF.

The CDR3 bases are TGTGCCAGCAGCGCACCTACAGAAGGCAATCAGCCCCAGCATTTT. Translation: CASSAPTEGNQPQHF. This chain connects TRBV6-5 to TRBJ1-5; the D is unclear. V lost 6 bases to trimming and J lost 2 bases, with 14 bases between them. This CDR3 spans 15 amino acids. CDR1 is MNHEY and CDR2 is SVGAGI in the germline V gene.

The CDR3 DNA follows: TGTGCCAGCAGTTTTATGGGGAGCTATGGCTACACCTTC. Translation: CASSFMGSYGYTF. This sequence joins TRBV27 and TRBJ1-2; D is uncertain. Trimming shortened V by 3 bases and J by 4 bases, and 9 bases separated the two germline ends. The CDR3 runs 13 residues. Germline assignment: CDR1 MNHEY and CDR2 SMNVEV (reference sequence).

This chain links TRBV7-8 with TRBJ2-7, with a weak D call TRBD2 (6 bases). Germline V gene sequence: CDR1 SGHVS, CDR2 FQNEAQ. Trimming shortened V by 4 bases and J by 3 bases, and 10 bases separated the two germline ends. The CDR3 runs to 13 residues. CDR3 bases: TGTGCCAGCAGCTCCGGGGGTCTCTACGAGCAGTACTTC. Translating it yields CASSSGGLYEQYF.

The chain employs TRBV5-6 and TRBJ1-2; 8 bases are shared with TRBD1. The J segment lost 3 bases and the V segment lost 4 bases, leaving 11 bases of the junction unmatched. This CDR3 region has 16 residues. Germline loops: CDR1 SGHDT, CDR2 YYEEEE. CDR3 sequence reads: CASSTYRGDDYYGYTF. CDR3 nucleotides: TGTGCCAGCAGCACATACAGGGGGGATGACTACTATGGCTACACCTTC.

This clone has only one observation. The gene calls are TRBV5-4 and TRBJ1-6; 9 bases are a match to TRBD1. The germline V gene has CDR1 SGHNT and CDR2 YYREEE (reference sequence). Losses at the gene ends were 4 bases for V and 6 bases for J; bases not matched to a gene: 8. The CDR3 totals 16 residues. The CDR3 is CASSQGTGRGNSPLHF. The CDR3 DNA reads as TGTGCCAGCAGCCAAGGGACAGGGAGAGGTAATTCACCCCTCCACTTT.

This clone came up once. The CDR3 region is CATSRLEDRSTDTQYF. CDR3 in DNA: TGTGCCACCAGCAGGCTCGAGGACAGGAGCACAGATACGCAGTATTTT. The rearrangement uses TRBV15 and TRBJ2-3; 7 bases are shared with TRBD1. The CDR3 consists of 16 residues. After removal of 3 bases from V and 0 bases from J, the junction contained 6 bases not matched to a gene. Germline V CDR1 and CDR2: LNHNV, YYDKDF (reference sequence).

This clone was seen a few times. The chain links TRBV4-2 to TRBJ2-7, with a weak D call TRBD1 (5 bases). Trimming removed 0 bases from V and 4 bases from J, with 16 bases in between. CDR1 LGHNA and CDR2 YNFKEQ come from the germline V gene. The CDR3 contains 16 residues. The CDR3 protein is CASSQEDFQGGYEQYF. CDR3 sequence (DNA): TGTGCCAGCAGCCAAGAAGATTTCCAGGGTGGTTACGAGCAGTACTTC.

The chain employs TRBV1 and TRBJ1-5. TRBV1 is annotated as a pseudogene. This CDR3 has 14 residues. CDR3 residues: CTSSPRGDGEPQHF. The CDR3 coding sequence is TGCACCAGCAGCCCCCGTGGAGACGGGGAGCCCCAGCATTTT.

V and J are TRBV10-2 and TRBJ1-3, with 9 bases lining up with TRBD1. This CDR3 is built from 15 residues. CDR1 and CDR2 (germline): WSHSY, SAAADI. Trimming removed 6 bases from V and 2 bases from J; junction bases left unmatched: 5. CDR3: CASRRGTGTGNTIYF. CDR3 DNA sequence: TGCGCCAGCAGGAGAGGGACAGGGACTGGAAACACCATATATTTT.

The rearrangement joins TRBV27 to TRBJ1-3; unclear D gene. The CDR3 has 13 residues. Between the trimmed V and J ends, which lost 6 bases and 7 bases, there was a span of 13 bases. CDR1 and CDR2 from the germline V gene are MNHEY and SMNVEV (reference sequence). CDR3 loop: CASSLIGSNTIYF. The CDR3 DNA reads as TGTGCCAGCAGCCTCATAGGTAGCAACACCATATATTTT.

The chain is built from TRBV6-5 and TRBJ1-2, with D tentatively TRBD1 (5 bases). The CDR3 consists of 15 residues. Germline values: CDR1 MNHEY, CDR2 SVGAGI. V dropped 2 bases and J dropped 2 bases, with 12 bases sitting between them. The CDR3 sequence: CASSYRDGSNYGYTF. The DNA of the CDR3 is TGTGCCAGCAGTTACAGGGACGGGAGCAACTATGGCTACACCTTC.

J is TRBJ2-7 and V is TRBV2; perhaps TRBD1 as D (6 bases). The CDR3 is 14 amino acids. The V gene lost 3 bases and the J gene lost 6 bases, with 15 bases spanning the gap. Germline CDR1 reads SNHLY; CDR2 reads FYNNEI. CDR3 nucleotide sequence: TGTGCCAGCAGTGATAGGGGGTACGCCAGCGAGCAGTACTTC. Translated: CASSDRGYASEQYF.

This clone was counted a single time. This chain connects TRBV18 to TRBJ2-3; 10 nucleotides agree with TRBD2. Germline CDR1 KGHSH, CDR2 LQKENI. The trim removed 6 bases at V and 3 bases at J, leaving 0 bases unmatched. The CDR3 is 13 amino acids. The CDR3 spells CASSGLATDTQYF. CDR3 nucleotide sequence: TGTGCCAGCTCGGGACTAGCGACAGATACGCAGTATTTT.

The chain uses TRBV9 and TRBJ1-2; no definite D call. Trimming left V 3 bases short and J 2 bases short, with 14 bases between. The CDR3 has 15 residues. Germline CDR1 is SGDLS and CDR2 is YYNGEE. CDR3 protein: CASSASITENYGYTF. The CDR3 region has the DNA TGTGCCAGCAGCGCCTCCATAACAGAAAACTATGGCTACACCTTC.

The chain is built from TRBV6-5 and TRBJ1-6; no clear D gene. Between the trimmed V and J ends, which lost 0 bases and 7 bases, there was a span of 10 bases. This CDR3 is 15 amino acids long. Germline V gene data show CDR1 as MNHEY and CDR2 as SVGAGI. CDR3 bases: TGTGCCAGCAGTTACTCATGGGAGGTGAATTCACCCCTCCACTTT. Its protein product is CASSYSWEVNSPLHF.

This clone turned up a few times. The CDR3 spells CASSHAAGGPYNEQFF. DNA for the CDR3: TGCGCCAGCAGCCACGCCGCGGGGGGACCCTACAATGAGCAGTTCTTC. V usage is TRBV4-1 and J usage is TRBJ2-1, with 8 nucleotides matching TRBD2. J was trimmed by 2 bases and V by 3 bases; bases with no gene match: 6. The CDR3 extends over 16 amino acids. Germline CDR1 reads MGHRA; CDR2 reads YSYEKL.